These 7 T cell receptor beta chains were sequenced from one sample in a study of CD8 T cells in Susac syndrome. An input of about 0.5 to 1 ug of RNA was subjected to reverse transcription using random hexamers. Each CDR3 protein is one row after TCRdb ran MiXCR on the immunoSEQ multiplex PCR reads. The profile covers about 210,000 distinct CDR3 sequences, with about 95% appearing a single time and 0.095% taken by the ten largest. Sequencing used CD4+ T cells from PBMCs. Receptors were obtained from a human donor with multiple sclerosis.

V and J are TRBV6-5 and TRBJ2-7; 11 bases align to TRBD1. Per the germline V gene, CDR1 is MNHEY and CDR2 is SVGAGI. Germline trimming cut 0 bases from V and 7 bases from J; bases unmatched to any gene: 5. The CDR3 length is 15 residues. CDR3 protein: CASSYSGQGGREQYF. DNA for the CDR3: TGTGCCAGCAGTTACTCGGGACAGGGGGGAAGGGAGCAGTACTTC.

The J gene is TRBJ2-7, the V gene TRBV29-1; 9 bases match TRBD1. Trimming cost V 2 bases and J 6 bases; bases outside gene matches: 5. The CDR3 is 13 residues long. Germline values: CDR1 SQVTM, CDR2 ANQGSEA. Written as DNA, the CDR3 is TGCAGCGTTGAAACTGTGACAGGGGGCGAGCAGTACTTC. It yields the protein CSVETVTGGEQYF.

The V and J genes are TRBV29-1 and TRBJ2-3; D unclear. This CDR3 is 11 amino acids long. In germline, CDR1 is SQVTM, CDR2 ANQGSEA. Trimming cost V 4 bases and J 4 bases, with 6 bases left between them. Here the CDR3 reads CSVGRSDTQYF. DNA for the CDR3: TGCAGCGTTGGTAGGTCAGATACGCAGTATTTT.

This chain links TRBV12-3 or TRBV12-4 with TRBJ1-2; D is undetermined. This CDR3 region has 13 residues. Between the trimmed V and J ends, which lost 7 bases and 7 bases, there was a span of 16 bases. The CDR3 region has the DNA TGTGCCAGCACGTCTGTAGGGCTCGGTGGCTACACCTTC. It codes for CASTSVGLGGYTF.

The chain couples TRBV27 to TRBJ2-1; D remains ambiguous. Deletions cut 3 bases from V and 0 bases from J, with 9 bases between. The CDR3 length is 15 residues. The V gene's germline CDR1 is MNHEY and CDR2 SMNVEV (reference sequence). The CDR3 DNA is TGTGCCAGCAGTTTGGAGCTCCCCTCCTACAATGAGCAGTTCTTC. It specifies CASSLELPSYNEQFF.

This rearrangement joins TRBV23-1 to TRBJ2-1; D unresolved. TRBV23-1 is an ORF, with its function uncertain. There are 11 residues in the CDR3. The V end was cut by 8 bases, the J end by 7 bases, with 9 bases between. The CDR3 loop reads CASGEANEQFF. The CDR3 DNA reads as TGCGCCAGCGGCGAGGCGAATGAGCAGTTCTTC.

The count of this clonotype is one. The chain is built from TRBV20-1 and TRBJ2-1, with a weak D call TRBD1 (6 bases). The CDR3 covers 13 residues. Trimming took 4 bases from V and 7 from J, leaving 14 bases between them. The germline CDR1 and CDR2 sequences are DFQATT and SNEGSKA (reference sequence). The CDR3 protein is CSAILNRANEQFF. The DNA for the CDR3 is TGCAGTGCTATCCTCAACAGGGCGAATGAGCAGTTCTTC.